Following are 32 T cell receptor beta chains from one sample sequenced in a study of OX40 agonist ivuxolimab in advanced cancers. Sequencing used immunoSEQ multiplex PCR; TCRdb keeps in-frame clones, though not all of them. The sample has over 45,000 clones; 93% are singletons. The source was CD4+ or CD8+ T cells sorted from blood, collected in a trial of the OX40 agonist ivuxolimab. Source of these receptors: an adult with an advanced solid tumor such as melanoma, head and neck, liver or kidney cancer.

J is TRBJ2-1 and V is TRBV6-5; D call uncertain. The V gene's germline CDR1 is MNHEY and CDR2 SVGAGI. There are 11 residues in the CDR3. Trimming removed 6 bases from V and 10 bases from J, with 10 bases in between. CDR3 region: CASRKGTEQFF. The CDR3 DNA sequence: TGTGCCAGCAGGAAAGGCACGGAGCAGTTCTTC.

This chain connects TRBV19 to TRBJ1-5; 7 bases agree with TRBD1. Germline values: CDR1 LNHDA, CDR2 SQIVND (reference sequence). After removal of 0 bases from V and 6 bases from J, the junction contained 11 bases not matched to a gene. The length of the CDR3 is 17 residues. CDR3 sequence (DNA): TGTGCCAGTAGTATAGATCGGACAGGACAACATCGTCAGCCCCAGCATTTT. Amino acid sequence: CASSIDRTGQHRQPQHF.

This chain connects TRBV19 to TRBJ2-2; D is undetermined. The CDR3 is 14 residues long. V gave up 7 bases and J gave up 6 bases, with 15 bases separating them. Germline lookup yields CDR1 LNHDA and CDR2 SQIVND (reference sequence). CDR3 DNA: TGTGCCAGTATTTCGGCGGAAGGGTCCGGGGAGCTGTTTTTT. Its protein product is CASISAEGSGELFF.

This chain links TRBV27 with TRBJ2-7; 9 bases match TRBD1. The CDR3 consists of 16 residues. CDR1 is MNHEY and CDR2 is SMNVEV in the germline V gene (reference sequence). The junction had 9 bases not matched to a gene; V was cut back by 3 bases and J by 3 bases. The chain's CDR3 is CASSFLGQGRDYEQYF. CDR3 DNA: TGTGCCAGCAGTTTCCTGGGACAGGGAAGGGACTACGAGCAGTACTTC.

This clone was seen once. The V gene is TRBV27, the J gene TRBJ1-2, with D possibly being TRBD1 (5 bases). The CDR3 is made up of 17 amino acids. Looked up from germline, CDR1 is MNHEY and CDR2 is SMNVEV (reference sequence). Trimming cost V 0 bases and J 7 bases, with 21 bases left between them. The CDR3 nucleotides are TGTGCCAGCAGTTTATCGATTGACCTTCCGGGGCCCCGTGGCTACACCTTC. Translating it yields CASSLSIDLPGPRGYTF.

The V and J genes are TRBV9 and TRBJ2-7; 7 bases are shared with TRBD2. Germline CDR1 and CDR2: SGDLS and YYNGEE. With 4 bases clipped from V and 4 bases from J, the junction kept 8 bases outside the gene matches. The CDR3 runs 14 residues. DNA for the CDR3: TGTGCCAGCAGCTCGTCGACTAGCCAGTACGAGCAGTACTTC. The encoded protein is CASSSSTSQYEQYF.

The chain carries TRBV7-3 and TRBJ2-3, with 13 nucleotides matching TRBD2. CDR1 is SGHTA and CDR2 is FQGTGA in the germline V gene. After removal of 4 bases from V and 6 bases from J, the junction contained 7 bases not matched to a gene. CDR3 size: 16 residues. CDR3 sequence: CASSSRTSGSPDTQYF. The CDR3 region has the DNA TGTGCCAGCAGCTCCCGGACTAGCGGGAGCCCCGATACGCAGTATTTT.

The CDR3 sequence: CASSLTGETTSGRFEYEQYF. The CDR3 DNA reads as TGTGCCAGCAGCTTGACAGGGGAAACTACTAGCGGGAGGTTTGAGTACGAGCAGTACTTC. This chain links TRBV13 with TRBJ2-7; 12 bases are shared with TRBD2. Germline assignment: CDR1 PRHDT and CDR2 FYEKMQ (reference sequence). This CDR3 comprises 20 residues. V was pared by 3 bases and J by 4 bases, with 19 bases of the junction left unmatched.

This clone was recorded only once. The chain is built from TRBV23-1 and TRBJ1-1; D is possibly TRBD1 (5 bases). TRBV23-1 is treated as an ORF (open reading frame) with a function not yet certain. Trimming stripped 6 bases from V and 4 bases from J, with 21 bases between. The CDR3 is 16 residues long. CDR3 in DNA: TGCGCCAGCAGGGGGGGGAGGGGCGATCAGGGCACTGAAGCTTTCTTT. It yields the protein CASRGGRGDQGTEAFF.

V is TRBV19 and J is TRBJ1-4, with unresolved D. Germline lookup yields CDR1 LNHDA and CDR2 SQIVND (reference sequence). The V end was cut by 6 bases, the J end by 5 bases, with 10 bases between. CDR3 length: 13 residues. The chain's CDR3 is CASRDGGNEKLFF. CDR3 sequence (DNA): TGTGCCAGTAGGGACGGAGGAAATGAAAAACTGTTTTTT.

This chain links TRBV28 with TRBJ2-5, with D perhaps matching TRBD1 (6 bases). V lost 8 bases and J 5 bases, leaving 15 bases between the germline ends. The CDR3 length is 13 residues. Germline CDR1 reads MDHEN; CDR2 reads SYDVKM. CDR3 protein: CASLTGLEETQYF. The CDR3, as DNA: TGTGCCAGCCTTACAGGGTTAGAGGAGACCCAGTACTTC.

Written as DNA, the CDR3 is TGCGCCAGCAGTGAGTCAGGTCAGGGAGGTGAGCAGTTCTTC. As protein: CASSESGQGGEQFF. The rearrangement uses TRBV10-1 and TRBJ2-1, with D maybe TRBD2 (6 bases). This CDR3 has 14 residues. V lost 0 bases to trimming and J lost 9 bases, with 12 bases between them. The germline gives CDR1 WNHNN, CDR2 SYGVQD (reference sequence).

The chain couples TRBV9 to TRBJ2-1, with TRBD2 matching 9 bases. Germline loops: CDR1 SGDLS, CDR2 YYNGEE. CDR3 size: 15 residues. The V and J ends lost 1 base and 8 bases, in that order; junction bases with no gene match: 7. The CDR3 loop reads CASSVWPSGNDEQFF. The CDR3 nucleotides read TGTGCCAGCAGCGTATGGCCTAGCGGGAACGATGAGCAGTTCTTC.

The chain couples TRBV28 to TRBJ2-2; D unresolved. This CDR3 contains 14 residues. The V gene's germline CDR1 is MDHEN and CDR2 SYDVKM. Deletions cut 4 bases from V and 5 bases from J, with 11 bases between. CDR3 bases: TGTGCCAGCAGTTCCGCTTTAGAGACCGGGGAGCTGTTTTTT. It translates to CASSSALETGELFF.

This chain uses TRBV11-2 with TRBJ2-5, with 7 bases matching TRBD2. Germline CDR1 is SGHAT and CDR2 is FQNNGV. CDR3 length: 16 residues. The V and J ends lost 1 base and 3 bases, in that order; junction bases with no gene match: 8. The CDR3: CASSLVGGRGEETQYF. CDR3 nucleotides: TGTGCCAGCAGCTTAGTCGGCGGGAGAGGTGAAGAGACCCAGTACTTC.

This clone was observed a few times. The chain employs TRBV7-9 and TRBJ2-2; D call uncertain. Trimming pared 5 bases from V and 2 bases from J, leaving 6 bases between. From germline, CDR1 is SEHNR and CDR2 FQNEAQ (reference sequence). The CDR3 sequence is 13 residues long. CDR3 DNA sequence: TGTGCCAGCAGCACCGGTAACACCGGGGAGCTGTTTTTT. It specifies CASSTGNTGELFF.

The chain has TRBV29-1 and TRBJ1-1; weak D call: TRBD1 (6 bases). This CDR3 comprises 13 residues. Germline lookup yields CDR1 SQVTM and CDR2 ANQGSEA. V was clipped by 7 bases and J by 3 bases, with 15 bases between them. In DNA form, the CDR3 reads TGCAGCGCAGAACAGGGTCGGTACACTGAAGCTTTCTTT. It translates to CSAEQGRYTEAFF.

This chain joins TRBV6-1 and TRBJ1-4, with a tentative D call TRBD1 (5 bases). The CDR3 covers 13 residues. V was trimmed by 8 bases and J by 15 bases, leaving 22 bases between them. Germline V gives CDR1 MNHNS, CDR2 SASEGT. Written as DNA, the CDR3 is TGTGCCAGCTCGCCAGGGATCAATTCGAAGGTGTTTTTT. The encoded protein is CASSPGINSKVFF.

This chain connects TRBV28 to TRBJ2-2, with TRBD2 matching 10 bases. J gave up 5 bases and V 6 bases, and 6 bases lay outside the gene matches. This CDR3 spans 15 amino acids. CDR1 and CDR2 (germline): MDHEN, SYDVKM. CDR3 DNA: TGTGCCAGCAGAAGCGGGAGGGCCGGTACCGGGGAGCTGTTTTTT. Its translation: CASRSGRAGTGELFF.

This chain uses TRBV28 with TRBJ2-3; 7 nucleotides align to TRBD2. This CDR3 is built from 17 residues. Germline V gene sequence: CDR1 MDHEN, CDR2 SYDVKM. After removal of 3 bases from V and 4 bases from J, the junction contained 13 bases not matched to a gene. The chain's CDR3 is CASSLSGLVLGPDTQYF. Here the CDR3 DNA reads TGTGCCAGCAGTTTGTCCGGACTAGTTTTGGGGCCAGATACGCAGTATTTT.

The gene calls are TRBV27 and TRBJ2-7, with 10 bases matching TRBD2. Germline assignment: CDR1 MNHEY and CDR2 SMNVEV (reference sequence). This CDR3 region has 16 residues. With 11 bases clipped from V and 2 bases from J, the junction kept 15 bases outside the gene matches. CDR3 protein: CASGSASGRPPYEQYF. DNA for the CDR3: TGTGCCTCCGGTAGTGCTAGCGGGAGACCCCCCTACGAGCAGTACTTC.

V is TRBV27 and J is TRBJ2-7; 9 positions agree with TRBD1. This CDR3 has 14 amino acids. CDR1 is MNHEY, CDR2 SMNVEV, per germline (reference sequence). Trimming took 2 bases from V and 2 from J; bases not matched to a gene: 1. The CDR3 loop reads CASSLDRGAYEQYF. As DNA, the CDR3 is TGTGCCAGCAGTTTAGACAGGGGGGCCTACGAGCAGTACTTC.

The table lists this clone with a count of one. The chain joins TRBV7-2 to TRBJ2-7, with 9 bases lining up with TRBD2. The trim removed 5 bases at V and 4 bases at J, leaving 12 bases unmatched. CDR1 and CDR2 (germline): SGHTA, FQGNSA. The CDR3 consists of 16 residues. CDR3 nucleotide sequence: TGTGCCAGCAGCCTCCGGATTAGCGGGAGTTCTTACGAGCAGTACTTC. This sequence encodes CASSLRISGSSYEQYF. The variable domain in full, with the rest retrieved from reference TRBV7-2 and TRBJ2-7, is GAGVSQSPSNKVTEKGKDVELRCDPISGHTALYWYRQSLGQGLEFLIYFQGNSAPDKSGLPSDRFSAERTGGSVSTLTIQRTQQEDSAVYLCASSLRISGSSYEQYFGPGTRLTVT.

The chain couples TRBV4-3 to TRBJ1-2, with 7 positions matching TRBD1. CDR3 length equals 15 residues. Germline CDR1 is LGHNA and CDR2 is YSLEER. The ends lost 0 bases at V and 5 bases at J; junction bases unmatched: 6. The CDR3 DNA sequence: TGCGCCAGCAGCCAAGACCGGACAGGCCCATATGGCTACACCTTC. Translating gives CASSQDRTGPYGYTF.

This sequence joins TRBV9 and TRBJ2-7, with no clear D. CDR3 length equals 13 residues. Germline-derived CDR1 and CDR2 are SGDLS and YYNGEE. Deletions cut 4 bases from V and 2 bases from J, with 10 bases between. The CDR3 DNA follows: TGTGCCAGCAGCCCTAATAATCCCTACGAGCAGTACTTC. Its protein product is CASSPNNPYEQYF.

The CDR3 reads CASSLAPGLAHEQFF. The CDR3 bases are TGTGCCAGCAGCCTGGCTCCGGGACTAGCGCATGAGCAGTTCTTC. This chain links TRBV5-5 with TRBJ2-1, with 10 bases lining up with TRBD2. The CDR3 spans 15 residues. Trimming removed 4 bases from V and 8 bases from J; junction bases left unmatched: 9. The germline V gene encodes CDR1 SGHKS and CDR2 YYEKEE (reference sequence).

V is TRBV28 and J is TRBJ2-7; D gene unclear. Germline CDR1 and CDR2: MDHEN and SYDVKM. Trimming removed 5 bases at V and 7 bases at J, with 9 bases between. This CDR3 spans 11 amino acids. This CDR3 reads CASSTAGEQYF. CDR3 nucleotides: TGTGCCAGCAGTACCGCCGGGGAGCAGTACTTC.

This chain joins TRBV5-1 and TRBJ2-6, with 9 bases identical to TRBD1. The ends lost 1 base at V and 3 bases at J; junction bases unmatched: 11. The CDR3 has 19 amino acids. CDR1 SGHRS and CDR2 YFSETQ come from the germline V gene. CDR3 in amino acids: CASSLTLGQGKIGANVLTF. The DNA for the CDR3 is TGCGCCAGCAGCTTGACCCTTGGACAGGGGAAGATTGGGGCCAACGTCCTGACTTTC. The whole variable domain, remainder taken from reference TRBV5-1 and TRBJ2-6, is KAGVTQTPRYLIKTRGQQVTLSCSPISGHRSVSWYQQTPGQGLQFLFEYFSETQRNKGNFPGRFSGRQFSNSRSEMNVSTLELGDSALYLCASSLTLGQGKIGANVLTFGAGSRLTVL.

The table lists this clone with a count of one. V gene TRBV9 combines with J gene TRBJ2-7; possibly TRBD1 or TRBD2 for D (5 bases each). Looked up from germline, CDR1 is SGDLS and CDR2 is YYNGEE. The V end was cut by 3 bases, the J end by 1 base, with 17 bases between. The CDR3 has 16 amino acids. CDR3 amino acids: CASSAKGSLGSYEQYF. The CDR3 nucleotides are TGTGCCAGCAGCGCGAAGGGGAGTTTAGGGTCCTACGAGCAGTACTTC.

This sequence joins TRBV28 and TRBJ1-4; perhaps TRBD1 as D (5 bases). This CDR3 contains 16 residues. Germline CDR1 MDHEN, CDR2 SYDVKM. Trimming removed 5 bases at V and 6 bases at J, with 19 bases between. The DNA of the CDR3 is TGTGCCAGCAGTCCCCGGGACGCGGGAGTTGATGAAAAACTGTTTTTT. Amino acids: CASSPRDAGVDEKLFF.

The count of this clone is one. The gene calls are TRBV4-3 and TRBJ2-3; D not resolved. The V end was cut by 1 base, the J end by 4 bases, with 12 bases between. Germline V gene sequence: CDR1 LGHNA, CDR2 YSLEER. The CDR3 has 15 residues. The CDR3 sequence is CASSQVFSGSDTQYF. The CDR3 bases are TGCGCCAGCAGCCAAGTCTTTAGTGGTTCAGATACGCAGTATTTT.

This clone was observed once. The chain combines TRBV4-3 with TRBJ2-3, with 8 bases aligning to TRBD2. Germline trimming cut 0 bases from V and 6 bases from J; bases unmatched to any gene: 11. CDR3 length equals 17 residues. From germline, CDR1 is LGHNA and CDR2 YSLEER. The CDR3 bases are TGCGCCAGCAGCCAAGATCCTTTGGGGCGGGGGGAGGATACGCAGTATTTT. Translating it yields CASSQDPLGRGEDTQYF.